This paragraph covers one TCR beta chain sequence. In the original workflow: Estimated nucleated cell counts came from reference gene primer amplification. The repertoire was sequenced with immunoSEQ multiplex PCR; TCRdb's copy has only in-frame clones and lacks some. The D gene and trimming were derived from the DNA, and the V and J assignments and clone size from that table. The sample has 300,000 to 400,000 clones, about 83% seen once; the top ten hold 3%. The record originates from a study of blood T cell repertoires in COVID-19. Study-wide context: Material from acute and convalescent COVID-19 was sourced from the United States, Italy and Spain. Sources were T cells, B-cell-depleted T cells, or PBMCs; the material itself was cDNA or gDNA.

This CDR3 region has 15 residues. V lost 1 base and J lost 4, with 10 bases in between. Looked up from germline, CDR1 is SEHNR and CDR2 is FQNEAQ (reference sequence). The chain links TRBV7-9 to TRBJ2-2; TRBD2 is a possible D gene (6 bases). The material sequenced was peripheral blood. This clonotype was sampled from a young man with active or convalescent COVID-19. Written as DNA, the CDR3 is TGTGCCAGCAGCTTAGTGCGGGGAGGCACCGGGGAGCTGTTTTTT. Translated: CASSLVRGGTGELFF. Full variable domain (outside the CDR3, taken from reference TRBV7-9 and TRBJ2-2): DTGVSQNPRHKITKRGQNVTFRCDPISEHNRLYWYRQTLGQGPEFLTYFQNEAQLEKSRLLSDRFSAERPKGSFSTLEIQRTEQGDSAMYLCASSLVRGGTGELFFGEGSRLTVL.